Listed below are T cell receptor beta chains from one sample, sequenced in a study of blood T cells in healthy people across ages. TCRdb re-derived calls from the 5' RACE reads in MiXCR, one entry per CDR3 protein. The table includes approximately 1.5 million distinct CDR3 sequences, almost 35% detected once. The specimen was blood. The receptor source for this set is a woman in her twenties or thirties in good health. CDR3s include the opening cysteine and the closing phenylalanine or tryptophan. The order of the fields is V gene, J gene, clone size, CDR3 protein. Clone size appears in some rows only: once, few, many, or a class for an expanded clone.

>TRBV7-2|TRBJ1-3|.
CASSLSGLTGNTIYF
>TRBV5-1|TRBJ1-2|.
CASSLDTLAGYTF
>TRBV20-1|TRBJ2-1|few
CSATRTGYNEQFF
>TRBV7-8|TRBJ2-1|few
CASSSPRSGRVSSYNEQFF
>TRBV5-1|TRBJ2-7|.
CASSVTGGGIYEQYF
>TRBV29-1|TRBJ1-2|.
CSALLGSYGYTF
>TRBV5-1|TRBJ1-1|.
CASSLYGMNTEAFF
>TRBV12-3/TRBV12-4|TRBJ1-2|.
CASRLAGGDGYTF
>TRBV5-5|TRBJ1-5|.
CASSRDGTGGQPQHF
>TRBV20-1|TRBJ1-2|.
CSASHRTATNYGYTF
>TRBV20-1|.|few
CSPKPIFAGIKKETQYF
>TRBV30|TRBJ1-5|few
CAWSSWDSSNQPQHF
>TRBV29-1|TRBJ2-2|few
CSVAFWSGTGELFF
>TRBV6-2/TRBV6-3|TRBJ2-5|few
CASSPGASRYQETQYF
>TRBV7-9|TRBJ2-7|.
CASSLEPSRTYEQYF